This T cell receptor (beta chain) is drawn from a study of regulatory T cells in long-lasting Graves disease (dated by TCRdb to 2020 to 2023). In terms of the full investigation: Patients with newly diagnosed Graves' disease had been on antithyroid drugs for under 3 months. Persistent Graves' disease patients were compared with newly diagnosed Graves' disease patients by peripheral blood TCR sequencing and RNA sequencing. The study took place in China and was registered as a clinical trial. TCR sequencing covered roughly 13 persistent and roughly 20 newly diagnosed Graves' disease patients, some 35 samples in total. General findings and caveats noted by the study authors: Persistent Graves' disease patients showed lower TCR Shannon entropy and fewer highly expanded clones than newly diagnosed patients, suggesting clonal expansion. Preferential use of TRBV28, TRBJ1-2 and TRBJ2-5 was observed in persistent disease, whereas TRBV20-1 and TRBJ2-1 were favored in newly diagnosed disease. The small sample size was acknowledged by the authors as a limitation that may reduce accuracy. Sequencing and analysis were limited to the TCR beta chain. Patients with persistent disease shared more public clonotypes (around 2,500) than newly diagnosed patients did (966). Peripheral blood alone was examined, since thyroid tissue, which constituted the primary lesion, could not be accessed.

This clonotype has only a few counts. Which antigen it targets is not known. Within one base of it there is no much larger clone, and no base qualities were kept. Trimming removed 8 bases from V and 11 bases from J, leaving 16 bases between the germline ends. The CDR3, cysteine through phenylalanine, is 12 amino acids long. The kept DNA is CDR3 alone, 36 bases in frame from the first base. The germline V gene supplies CDR1 MDHEN and CDR2 SYDVKM. Libraries were prepared through multiplex PCR. Sequenced using an Illumina HiSeq 4000. TCR beta libraries were built with iRepertoire HTBI primers and Arm-PCR amplification of CDR3 regions. Before sequencing, the PCR products went through gel purification. The source study handled its data this way. Across samples, roughly 60 TRBV and 13 to 15 TRBJ segments were identified and used for gene usage analysis of CDR3 amino acid clonotypes. COPE and FqMerger were used to merge filtered high-quality paired reads into contigs. BLAST was used to align contigs to IMGT TRBV, TRBD and TRBJ reference genes, and CDR3 was defined according to IMGT. Highly expanded clones were defined as clonotypes with a frequency above 0.1%. Shannon entropy was used to measure repertoire diversity, and the Gini coefficient was used to measure V-J evenness. Public clonotypes were defined as clonotypes shared by more than one individual. TCRdb reworked the public reads: Q25 trimming with fastp, MiXCR clone assembly, productive beta chains retained. Here each entry gathers all rows of one CDR3 protein and keeps the most common genes and DNA. The V and J calls were not made by the authors but by TCRdb's processing. Recorded for this sample are about 560,000 distinct CDR3 sequences; 16% of them occurred a single time. Clones ranked in the top ten supply more than 10% of the sample.

The sample's time point label, in plain terms: newly diagnosed GD, antithyroid drugs for less than 3 months. RNA was extracted from PBMCs in TRIzol for both TCR sequencing and RNA sequencing. The diagnosis of Graves' disease was made according to American Thyroid Association guidelines. Patients for the study were recruited at an endocrinology department in Xi'an, China. From each patient, about 8.9 milliliters of peripheral blood was collected into an EDTA anticoagulant tube. Ficoll Paque Plus density gradient separation was used to isolate PBMCs, and no further T cell sorting was performed. An Agilent 2100 Bioanalyzer and agarose gel were used to assess RNA quality, and a NanoDrop 2000 was used to measure RNA concentration. The data also belong to a second study, concerning T cells in Graves' hyperthyroidism and ophthalmopathy. In that second paper, the authors write: Graves' hyperthyroidism was defined as stable when no progression to ophthalmopathy occurred over 18 months of follow-up. Hyperthyroidism patients were newly diagnosed, with disease duration under 2 months, and aged 18 to 65 years. Exclusion was applied to patients with uncontrolled infections, other autoimmune diseases, pregnancy or lactation. Clinical symptoms, serum thyroxine and TRAb, thyroid ultrasound, and orbital computed tomography formed the basis for the diagnoses. The first round of RT-PCR for the TCR CDR3 was performed with the HTBI primer set and the Qiagen OneStep RT-PCR kit. Most expanded thyroid clonotypes (frequency above 0.001) were also detected in blood, suggesting blood repertoires may reflect thyroid immune responses. Ophthalmopathy was separated from stable hyperthyroidism by a 13 V-J signature model, with roughly 88% sensitivity and about 81% specificity obtained in cross-validation and 80%/75% obtained in testing. In validation, the model predicted progression to ophthalmopathy with approximately 71% sensitivity and approximately 78% specificity, a median of approximately 6.5 months before onset. TCR V-J signatures able to tell the groups apart were searched for in a discovery cohort of some 97 patients, of whom over 40 had Graves' ophthalmopathy and 57 had stable Graves' hyperthyroidism. Prospective prediction of ophthalmopathy was tested in an independent validation cohort consisting of 18 hyperthyroidism patients and approximately 16 patients who later progressed to ophthalmopathy. For training and testing, the 100 patients in the discovery cohort were randomly divided in a 7:3 ratio. The study also compared thyroid tissue and blood T-cell repertoires from several Graves' hyperthyroidism patients. Following sampling, methimazole starting at 30 mg daily was given to hyperthyroidism patients, and high-dose intravenous methylprednisolone was given to ophthalmopathy patients. The libraries were constructed in a second round of multiplex PCR and then size-selected and purified. Paired-end sequencing of the libraries was performed with 100 bp reads on an Illumina HiSeq2000. SOAPnuke was used to process the raw data, throwing out any read that contained adapters or uncalled bases, had a mean Phred below 15, or lacked an exact constant-primer or identifier match. COPE v1.2.5 was used to merge the high-quality paired reads, and each unique nucleotide sequence was defined as a clonotype. MiTCR v1.1 was used to align clonotypes to the IMGT TRBV, TRBD and TRBJ reference segments. Only V-J combinations with frequency above 0.0001, covering 99% to 99.2% of repertoires, were analysed. The TCS score was defined as F50 (clonal expansion) divided by E x V (chaos), with BLOSUM62-based TCRdist calculated between CDR3 peptides within each V-J. Welch's t-statistics and random forest reduced approximately 520 V-J features to under 15, which were used in a naive Bayes classifier (R e1071). Sample size was not statistically predetermined, and blinding of investigators to group allocation was not performed. The paper describes TCR Vbeta CDR3 sequencing of 120 to 150 peripheral blood samples, made up of 43 ophthalmopathy patients, around 78 hyperthyroidism patients and around 17 progressor patients.

This chain joins TRBV28 to TRBJ1-5, and the D gene may be TRBD1, 5 bases matching. The source is a man younger than 35 with Graves disease. Donor details come from another sample of the same person, matched by shared clones. Sequencing used peripheral blood mononuclear cells (PBMCs), obtained at new diagnosis, from a patient treated with antithyroid drugs. In nucleotide form, the sequence is TGTGCCAGCCTAGTCCGTGGGGGGGCCCAGCATTTT. Its coded protein is CASLVRGGAQHF.